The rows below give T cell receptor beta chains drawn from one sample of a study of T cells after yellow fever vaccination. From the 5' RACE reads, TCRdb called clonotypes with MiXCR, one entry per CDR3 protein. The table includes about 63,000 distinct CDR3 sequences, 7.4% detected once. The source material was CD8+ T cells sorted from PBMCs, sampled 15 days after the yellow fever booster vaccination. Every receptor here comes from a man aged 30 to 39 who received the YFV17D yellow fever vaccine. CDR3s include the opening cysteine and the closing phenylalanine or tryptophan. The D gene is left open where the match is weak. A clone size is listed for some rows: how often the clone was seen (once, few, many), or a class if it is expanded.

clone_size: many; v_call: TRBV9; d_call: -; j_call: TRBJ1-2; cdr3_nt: TGTGCCAGCAGCCCCCGACCCCCGGGTTGGGGCTACACCTTC; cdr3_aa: CASSPRPPGWGYTF
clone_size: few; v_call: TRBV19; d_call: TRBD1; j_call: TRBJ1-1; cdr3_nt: TGTGCCAGTAGCTTGGGACAGGTGGGAGCTGAAGCTTTCTTT; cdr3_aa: CASSLGQVGAEAFF
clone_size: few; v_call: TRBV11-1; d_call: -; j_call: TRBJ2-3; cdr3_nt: TGTGCCAGCAGCTCCGGATCCTTACGGGAACCCCTCACAGATACGCAGTATTTT; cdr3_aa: CASSSGSLREPLTDTQYF
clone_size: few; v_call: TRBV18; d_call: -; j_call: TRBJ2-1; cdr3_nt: TGTGCCAGCTCACCTCTCCTGGCCCCTGGGGATGAGCAGTTCTTC; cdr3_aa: CASSPLLAPGDEQFF
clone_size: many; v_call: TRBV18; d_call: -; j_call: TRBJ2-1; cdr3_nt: TGTGCCAGCTCGTACTATGCAGGGCTACCCAACAATGAGCAGTTCTTC; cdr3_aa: CASSYYAGLPNNEQFF
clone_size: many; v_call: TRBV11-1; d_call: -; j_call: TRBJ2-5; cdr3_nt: TGTGCCAGCAGCCATTATGACAGGGAGGCAGAGACCCAGTACTTC; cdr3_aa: CASSHYDREAETQYF
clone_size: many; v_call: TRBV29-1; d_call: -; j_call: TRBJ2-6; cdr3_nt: TGCAGCGTTGAGCTAGCAGCTGGGGCCAACGTCCTGACTTTC; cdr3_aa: CSVELAAGANVLTF
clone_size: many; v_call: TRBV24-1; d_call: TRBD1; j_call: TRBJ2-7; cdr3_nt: TGTGCCACCCAAGGGACAGATGATAGCTCCTACGAGCAGTACTTC; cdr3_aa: CATQGTDDSSYEQYF
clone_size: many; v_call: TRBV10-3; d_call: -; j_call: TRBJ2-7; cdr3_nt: TGTGCCATCAGTGAGAGCCAGCCTTCGTTTGAGCAGTACTTC; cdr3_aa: CAISESQPSFEQYF
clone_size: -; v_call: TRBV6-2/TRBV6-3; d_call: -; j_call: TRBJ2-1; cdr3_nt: TGTGCCGTCTCAGCGAATTCCTACAATGAGCAGTTCTTC; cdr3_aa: CAVSANSYNEQFF
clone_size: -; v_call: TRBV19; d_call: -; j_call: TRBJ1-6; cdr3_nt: TGTGCCAGTTCTCCGATGGATTCGGCTTCACCCCTCCACTTT; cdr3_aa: CASSPMDSASPLHF
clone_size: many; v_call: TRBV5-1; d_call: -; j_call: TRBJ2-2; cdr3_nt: TGCGCCAGCAGCTGGAGGTCCCCCACCGGGGAGCTGTTTTTT; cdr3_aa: CASSWRSPTGELFF
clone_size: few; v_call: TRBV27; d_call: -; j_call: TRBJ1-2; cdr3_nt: TGTGCCAGCAGTTATGGAGGTTCTAACTATGGCTACACCTTC; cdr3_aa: CASSYGGSNYGYTF
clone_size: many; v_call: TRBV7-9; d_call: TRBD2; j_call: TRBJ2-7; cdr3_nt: TGTGCCAGCGGACTAGGTGCGTGGGAGCAGTACTTC; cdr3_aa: CASGLGAWEQYF
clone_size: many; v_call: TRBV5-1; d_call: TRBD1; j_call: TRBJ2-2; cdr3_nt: TGCGCCAGCAGCTTTGCGACAGGGTGGACCGGGGAGCTGTTTTTT; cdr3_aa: CASSFATGWTGELFF